This T cell receptor (beta chain) was sequenced in a study of T cell changes during pregnancy in multiple sclerosis. CDR3 length: 14 residues. Germline V gene data show CDR1 as LNHDA and CDR2 as SQIVND (reference sequence). Trimming took off 4 bases at V and 2 bases at J, with 9 bases between the two ends. Some clones are missing from TCRdb's copy, which holds only in-frame ones; the method was immunoSEQ multiplex PCR. The sample gives about 60,000 clones, 80% to 95% of which show up once; more than 0.7% is in the top ten. This rearrangement joins TRBV19 to TRBJ1-5; tentative D call: TRBD1 (5 bases). This clonotype was obtained from a female donor with multiple sclerosis, enrolled in a pregnancy study. The sequenced sample was peripheral blood, obtained in the first trimester of pregnancy. The CDR3 DNA reads TGTGCCAGTAGTAGAGTGACAGGCAATCAGCCCCAGCATTTT. Translated, it gives CASSRVTGNQPQHF.